A single sample gave rise to the 5 T cell receptor beta chains below, sequenced in a study of blood T cells in healthy people across ages. It was with a sample-barcoded 5' primer and a J-beta primer mix that a second PCR of roughly 6 to 11 cycles was run. Via MiXCR, TCRdb re-called the 5' RACE reads, giving one row per CDR3 protein. The table includes 600,000 to 900,000 distinct CDR3 sequences, around a quarter detected once. Another study also made use of these data, one on T cells of mothers and their children.

The sample comprised blood. These TCRs come from a boy younger than 18 in good health.

There are a few counts of this clonotype. The J gene is TRBJ2-1, the V gene TRBV6-1; tentatively, D is TRBD1 (6 bases). The tail of the sequence fits TRBJ2-5 better, so the J call may be wrong. Germline assignment: CDR1 MNHNS and CDR2 SASEGT. This CDR3 contains 15 residues. Written as DNA, the CDR3 is TGTGCCAGCAGTGAAATGGGGACACCTCAAGAGACCCAGTACTTC. Translated, it gives CASSEMGTPQETQYF.

This clonotype has ten or more counts. The chain links TRBV2 to TRBJ2-7; D is ambiguous. Trimming removed 0 bases at V and 2 bases at J, with 8 bases between. Germline CDR1 SNHLY, CDR2 FYNNEI. The CDR3 totals 14 residues. CDR3 nucleotides: TGTGCCAGCAGTGAAGCCGGGTTAGCCTACGAGCAGTACTTC. Its translation is CASSEAGLAYEQYF.

The J gene is TRBJ1-1, the V gene TRBV5-1; 8 nucleotides line up with TRBD1. V lost 0 bases, J lost 3 bases, and 7 bases stayed unmatched. The germline V gene has CDR1 SGHRS and CDR2 YFSETQ. There are 16 residues in the CDR3. The CDR3: CASSLAAGGLDTEAFF. In nucleotides, the CDR3 is TGCGCCAGCAGCTTGGCCGCAGGGGGCCTGGACACTGAAGCTTTCTTT.

In its sample, this clonotype was seen a few times. The V and J genes are TRBV11-2 and TRBJ2-2; perhaps TRBD2 as D (7 bases). CDR1 SGHAT and CDR2 FQNNGV come from the germline V gene. Trimming took off 7 bases at V and 3 bases at J, with 18 bases between the two ends. CDR3 length: 16 residues. The CDR3 spells CASNLGGLAHTGELFF. DNA for the CDR3: TGTGCCAGCAACCTCGGGGGGCTAGCCCACACCGGGGAGCTGTTTTTT.

This clonotype has only a few counts. DNA for the CDR3: TGTGCCAGCAGCGAGAGGACAGGGTTTAATGAGCAGTTCTTC. Protein sequence: CASSERTGFNEQFF. This chain joins TRBV9 and TRBJ2-1; 8 positions match TRBD1. This CDR3 is 14 amino acids long. With V trimmed by 3 bases and J by 7 bases, 6 bases remained unmatched. From germline, CDR1 is SGDLS and CDR2 YYNGEE.